The present entry profiles one T cell receptor (beta chain) with its context. This entry is derived from a study of blood T cell repertoires in COVID-19. Germline loops: CDR1 MNHEY, CDR2 SMNVEV (reference sequence). V lost 3 bases, J lost 6 bases, and 14 bases lay in between. The CDR3 is 14 amino acids. Profiling relied on immunoSEQ multiplex PCR, and the TCRdb table lists in-frame clones only, not all of them. The table records about 120,000 clones, around 87% of them present only once. The J gene is TRBJ2-5, the V gene TRBV27; D is perhaps TRBD1 (5 bases). The receptor was derived from a human donor in a cohort sampled during active COVID-19. The sequencing input was peripheral blood. The CDR3 DNA reads TGTGCCAGCAGTTTGGTGGCAGGGTCCAAGACCCAGTACTTC. As protein: CASSLVAGSKTQYF.